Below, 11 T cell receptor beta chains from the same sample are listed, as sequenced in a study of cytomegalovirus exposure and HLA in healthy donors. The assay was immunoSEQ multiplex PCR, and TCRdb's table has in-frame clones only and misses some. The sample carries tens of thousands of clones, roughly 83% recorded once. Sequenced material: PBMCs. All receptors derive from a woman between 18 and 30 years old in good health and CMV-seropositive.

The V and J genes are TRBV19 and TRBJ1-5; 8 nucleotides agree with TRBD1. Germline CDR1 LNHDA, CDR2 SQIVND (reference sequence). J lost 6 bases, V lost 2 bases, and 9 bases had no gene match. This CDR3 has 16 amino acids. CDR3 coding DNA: TGTGCCAGTAGTATACTGGGCAGGGGGCTGGGTCAGCCCCAGCATTTT. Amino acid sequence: CASSILGRGLGQPQHF.

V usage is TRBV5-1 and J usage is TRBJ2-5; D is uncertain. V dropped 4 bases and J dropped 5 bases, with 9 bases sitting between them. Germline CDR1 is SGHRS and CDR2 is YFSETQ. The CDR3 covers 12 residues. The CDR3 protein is CASSGSEETQYF. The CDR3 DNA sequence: TGCGCCAGCAGCGGGTCGGAGGAGACCCAGTACTTC.

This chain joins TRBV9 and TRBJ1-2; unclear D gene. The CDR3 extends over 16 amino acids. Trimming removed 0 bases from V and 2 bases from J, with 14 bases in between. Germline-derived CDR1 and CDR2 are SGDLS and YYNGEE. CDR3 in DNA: TGTGCCAGCAGCGTAGGCCGTTTTGGAGGGAACTATGGCTACACCTTC. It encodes CASSVGRFGGNYGYTF.

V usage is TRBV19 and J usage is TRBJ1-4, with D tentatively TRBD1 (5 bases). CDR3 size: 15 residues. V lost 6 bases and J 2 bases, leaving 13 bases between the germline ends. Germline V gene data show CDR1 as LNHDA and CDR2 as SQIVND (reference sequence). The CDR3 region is CASRPLTETNEKLFF. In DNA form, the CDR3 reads TGTGCCAGTAGGCCCCTGACAGAGACTAATGAAAAACTGTTTTTT.

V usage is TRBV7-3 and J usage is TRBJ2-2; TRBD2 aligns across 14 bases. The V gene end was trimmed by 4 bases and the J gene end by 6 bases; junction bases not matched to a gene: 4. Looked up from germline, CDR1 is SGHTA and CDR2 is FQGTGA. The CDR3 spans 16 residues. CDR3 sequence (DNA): TGTGCCAGCAGCTCGACTAGCGGGGGGGCCCCCGGGGAGCTGTTTTTT. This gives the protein CASSSTSGGAPGELFF.

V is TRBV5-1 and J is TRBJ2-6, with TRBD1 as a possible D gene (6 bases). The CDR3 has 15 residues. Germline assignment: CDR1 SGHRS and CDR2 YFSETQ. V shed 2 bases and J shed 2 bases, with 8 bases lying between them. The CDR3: CASSFWGPGANVLTF. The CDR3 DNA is TGCGCCAGCAGCTTTTGGGGGCCTGGGGCCAACGTCCTGACTTTC.

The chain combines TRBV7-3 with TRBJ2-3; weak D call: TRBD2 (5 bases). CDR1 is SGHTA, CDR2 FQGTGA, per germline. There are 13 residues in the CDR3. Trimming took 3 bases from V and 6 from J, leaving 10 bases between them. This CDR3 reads CASSFSRGDTQYF. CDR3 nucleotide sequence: TGTGCCAGCAGCTTTTCTAGAGGGGATACGCAGTATTTT.

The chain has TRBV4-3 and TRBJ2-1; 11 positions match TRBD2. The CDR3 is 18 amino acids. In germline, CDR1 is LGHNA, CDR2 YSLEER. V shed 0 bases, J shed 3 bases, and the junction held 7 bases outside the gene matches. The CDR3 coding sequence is TGCGCCAGCAGCCAAGATGGGGCTAGCGGGGGGTTCTACAATGAGCAGTTCTTC. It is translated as CASSQDGASGGFYNEQFF.

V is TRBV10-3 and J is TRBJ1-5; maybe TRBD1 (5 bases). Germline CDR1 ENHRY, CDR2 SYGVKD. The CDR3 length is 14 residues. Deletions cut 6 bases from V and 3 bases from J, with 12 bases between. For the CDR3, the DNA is TGTGCCATCAGCCGCGACAGATCCAATCAGCCCCAGCATTTT. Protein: CAISRDRSNQPQHF.

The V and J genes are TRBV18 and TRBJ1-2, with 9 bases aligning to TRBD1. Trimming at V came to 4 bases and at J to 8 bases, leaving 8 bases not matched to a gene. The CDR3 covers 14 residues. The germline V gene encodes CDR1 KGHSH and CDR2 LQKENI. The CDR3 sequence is CASSQTTGGEGYTF. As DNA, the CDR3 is TGTGCCAGCTCACAAACAACAGGGGGCGAGGGCTACACCTTC.

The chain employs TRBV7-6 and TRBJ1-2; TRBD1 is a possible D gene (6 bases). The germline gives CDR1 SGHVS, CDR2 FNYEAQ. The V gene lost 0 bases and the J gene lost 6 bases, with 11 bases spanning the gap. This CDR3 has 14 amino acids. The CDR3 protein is CASSLARGGDGYTF. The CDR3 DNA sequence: TGTGCCAGCAGCTTAGCCAGGGGAGGGGATGGCTACACCTTC.